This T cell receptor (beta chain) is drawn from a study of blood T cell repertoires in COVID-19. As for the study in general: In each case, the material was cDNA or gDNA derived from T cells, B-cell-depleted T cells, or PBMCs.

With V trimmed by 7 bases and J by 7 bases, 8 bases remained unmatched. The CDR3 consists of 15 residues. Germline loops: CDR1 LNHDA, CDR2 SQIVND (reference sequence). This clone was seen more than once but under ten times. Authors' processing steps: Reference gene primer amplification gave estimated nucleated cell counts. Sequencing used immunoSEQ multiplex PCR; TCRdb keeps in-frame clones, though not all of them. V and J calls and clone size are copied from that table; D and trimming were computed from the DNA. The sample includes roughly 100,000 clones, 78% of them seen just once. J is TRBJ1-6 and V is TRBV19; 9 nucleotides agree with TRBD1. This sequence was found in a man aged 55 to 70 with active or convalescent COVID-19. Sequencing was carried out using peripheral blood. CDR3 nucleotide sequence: TGTGCCAGTAAAGCGGACAGGGGAATAAATTCACCCCTCCACTTT. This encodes CASKADRGINSPLHF.